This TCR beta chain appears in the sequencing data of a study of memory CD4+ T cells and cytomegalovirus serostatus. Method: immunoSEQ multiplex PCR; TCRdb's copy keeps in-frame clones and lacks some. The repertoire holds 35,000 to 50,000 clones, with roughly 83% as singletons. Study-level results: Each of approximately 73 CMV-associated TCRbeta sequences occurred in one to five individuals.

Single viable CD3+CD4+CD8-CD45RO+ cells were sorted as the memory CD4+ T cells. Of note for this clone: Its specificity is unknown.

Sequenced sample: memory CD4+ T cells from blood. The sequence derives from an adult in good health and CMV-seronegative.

The CDR3 region has the DNA TGTGCCAGCAGCCAGACAGGGTCTAGCAATCAGCCCCAGCATTTT. This sequence encodes CASSQTGSSNQPQHF. V and J are TRBV28 and TRBJ1-5; 7 nucleotides agree with TRBD1. Looked up from germline, CDR1 is MDHEN and CDR2 is SYDVKM. J lost 0 bases, V lost 6 bases, and 5 bases had no gene match. CDR3 size: 15 residues.